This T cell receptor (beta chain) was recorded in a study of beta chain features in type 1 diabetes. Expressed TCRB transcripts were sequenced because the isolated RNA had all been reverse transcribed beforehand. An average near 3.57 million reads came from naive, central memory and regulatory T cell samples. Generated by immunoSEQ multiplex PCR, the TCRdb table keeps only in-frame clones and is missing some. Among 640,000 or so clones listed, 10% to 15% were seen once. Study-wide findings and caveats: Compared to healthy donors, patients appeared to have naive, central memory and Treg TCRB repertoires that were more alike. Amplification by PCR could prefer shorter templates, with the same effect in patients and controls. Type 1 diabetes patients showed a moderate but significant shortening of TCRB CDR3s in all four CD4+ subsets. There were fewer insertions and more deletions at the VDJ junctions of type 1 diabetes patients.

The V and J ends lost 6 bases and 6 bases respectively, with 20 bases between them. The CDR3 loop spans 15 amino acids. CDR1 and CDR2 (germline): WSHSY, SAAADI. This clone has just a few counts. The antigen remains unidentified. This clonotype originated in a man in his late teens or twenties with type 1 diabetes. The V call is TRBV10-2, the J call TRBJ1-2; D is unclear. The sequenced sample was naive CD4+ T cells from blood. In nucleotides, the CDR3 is TGCGCCAGCAGGAATAGCGACGGGTACTTGAATGGCTACACCTTC. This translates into CASRNSDGYLNGYTF.